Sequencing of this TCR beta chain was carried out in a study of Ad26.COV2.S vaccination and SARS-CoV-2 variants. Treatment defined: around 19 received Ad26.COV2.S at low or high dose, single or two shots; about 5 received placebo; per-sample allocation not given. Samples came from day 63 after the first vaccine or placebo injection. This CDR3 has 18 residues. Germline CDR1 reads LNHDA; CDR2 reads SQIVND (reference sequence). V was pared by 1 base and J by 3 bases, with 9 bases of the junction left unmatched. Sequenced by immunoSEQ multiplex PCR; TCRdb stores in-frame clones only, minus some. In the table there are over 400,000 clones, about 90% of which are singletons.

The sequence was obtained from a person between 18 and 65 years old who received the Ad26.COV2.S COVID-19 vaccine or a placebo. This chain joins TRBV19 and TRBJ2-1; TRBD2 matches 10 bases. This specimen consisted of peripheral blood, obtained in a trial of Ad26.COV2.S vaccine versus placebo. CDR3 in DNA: TGTGCCAGTAGTATAGTCGGGCTAGCGGGGGTCCTCTACAATGAGCAGTTCTTC. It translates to CASSIVGLAGVLYNEQFF.